A single sample gave rise to the 21 T cell receptor beta chains below, sequenced in a study of regulatory T cells in long-lasting Graves disease. MiXCR was run by TCRdb on the reads, yielding one entry per CDR3 protein. The table shows under 1,500 distinct CDR3 sequences, with 75% to 80% occurring only once. The TCR library was prepared using RNA isolated from PBMCs. The sample was peripheral blood mononuclear cells (PBMCs), taken with antithyroid drug treatment, in newly diagnosed or persistent Graves disease (not recorded which). The receptors derive from a young woman with Graves disease.

V and J are TRBV5-1 and TRBJ2-1; D gene ambiguous. CDR1 is SGHRS, CDR2 YFSETQ, per germline. Trimming removed 2 bases at V and 8 bases at J, with 8 bases between. This CDR3 region has 12 residues. The CDR3 bases are TGCGCCAGCAGCTTAACCCTGGATGAGCAGTTCTTC. Translating gives CASSLTLDEQFF.

This chain links TRBV6-5 with TRBJ1-1; unclear D gene. Trimming cost V 1 base and J 3 bases, with 6 bases left between them. The CDR3 loop spans 13 amino acids. Germline V gene lookup returns CDR1 MNHEY and CDR2 SVGAGI. The DNA for the CDR3 is TGTGCCAGCAGTTACTTGGGATACACTGAAGCTTTCTTT. Protein: CASSYLGYTEAFF.

The rearrangement links TRBV7-9 to TRBJ1-2, with a weak D call TRBD1 (6 bases). Per germline, CDR1 SEHNR and CDR2 FQNEAQ (reference sequence). V lost 4 bases to trimming and J lost 6 bases, with 15 bases between them. CDR3 size: 14 residues. The CDR3 sequence: CASSSGHPRDGYTF. In DNA, the CDR3 is TGTGCCAGCAGCTCGGGACATCCTCGGGATGGCTACACCTTC.

The rearrangement links TRBV29-1 to TRBJ1-1; a weak D match, TRBD1 (6 bases). The CDR3 has 14 amino acids. V was pared by 0 bases and J by 3 bases, with 11 bases between. Germline V CDR1 and CDR2: SQVTM, ANQGSEA. CDR3 coding DNA: TGCAGCGTTGAAGAAAGAGGGGGGGACACTGAAGCTTTCTTT. This translates into CSVEERGGDTEAFF.

The rearrangement joins TRBV28 to TRBJ1-1; maybe TRBD1 (5 bases). The CDR3 is 14 residues long. The V gene lost 3 bases and the J gene lost 5 bases, with 13 bases spanning the gap. Germline loops: CDR1 MDHEN, CDR2 SYDVKM. DNA for the CDR3: TGTGCCAGCAGTTTGTCAGGGATAAGAACTGAAGCTTTCTTT. It yields the protein CASSLSGIRTEAFF.

This chain joins TRBV5-5 and TRBJ1-5; a weak D match, TRBD1 (5 bases). The germline gives CDR1 SGHKS, CDR2 YYEKEE (reference sequence). The CDR3 consists of 13 residues. V was pared by 0 bases and J by 4 bases, with 5 bases between. DNA of the CDR3: TGTGCCAGCAGCTTGGCAGGGAATCAGCCCCAGCATTTT. Amino acid sequence: CASSLAGNQPQHF.

The rearrangement links TRBV27 to TRBJ1-1; D gene uncertain. The CDR3 extends over 16 amino acids. The V end lost 3 bases, the J end lost 1 base, and 15 bases lay between the germline ends. Germline-derived CDR1 and CDR2 are MNHEY and SMNVEV (reference sequence). The CDR3 spells CASSFFGESPNTEAFF. CDR3 DNA sequence: TGTGCCAGCAGTTTTTTCGGTGAAAGTCCGAACACTGAAGCTTTCTTT.

V is TRBV4-1 and J is TRBJ2-1, with TRBD2 matching 11 bases. Germline assignment: CDR1 MGHRA and CDR2 YSYEKL. Trimming at V came to 4 bases and at J to 6 bases, leaving 8 bases not matched to a gene. This CDR3 is built from 16 residues. In nucleotides, the CDR3 is TGCGCCAGCAGCCCCCTCACTAGCGGGAGTGGCAATGAGCAGTTCTTC. Its protein product is CASSPLTSGSGNEQFF.

V and J are TRBV24-1 and TRBJ2-1, with a possible D match to TRBD2 (6 bases). This CDR3 spans 16 amino acids. V lost 4 bases, J lost 0 bases, and 12 bases lay in between. Germline V gene sequence: CDR1 KGHDR, CDR2 SFDVKD. CDR3 amino acids: CATSDAVGGSYNEQFF. The DNA of the CDR3 is TGTGCCACCAGTGACGCGGTGGGGGGCTCCTACAATGAGCAGTTCTTC.

J is TRBJ2-1 and V is TRBV15; D is possibly TRBD2 (6 bases). V was pared by 0 bases and J by 9 bases, with 9 bases between. This CDR3 has 13 residues. Germline assignment: CDR1 LNHNV and CDR2 YYDKDF (reference sequence). The CDR3 DNA sequence: TGTGCCACCAGCAGAGATATCGGGGGTGAGCAGTTCTTC. Its translation: CATSRDIGGEQFF.

The chain has TRBV28 and TRBJ1-1; perhaps TRBD1 as D (6 bases). The CDR3 covers 14 residues. V shed 1 base and J shed 4 bases, with 10 bases lying between them. CDR1 is MDHEN, CDR2 SYDVKM, per germline. This chain's CDR3 is CASSLFRTVTEAFF. CDR3 DNA sequence: TGTGCCAGCAGTTTATTCAGGACAGTCACTGAAGCTTTCTTT.

This chain joins TRBV7-3 and TRBJ1-5, with D tentatively TRBD1 (5 bases). Germline lookup yields CDR1 SGHTA and CDR2 FQGTGA. The CDR3 has 13 amino acids. The V end lost 0 bases, the J end lost 5 bases, and 5 bases lay between the germline ends. CDR3 loop: CASSLTQDQPQHF. Here the CDR3 DNA reads TGTGCCAGCAGCTTAACACAGGATCAGCCCCAGCATTTT.

In DNA form, the CDR3 reads TGTGCCAGCAGCTTGAGTCCGGGAGATATGGGTAGCACAGATACGCAGTATTTT. It is translated as CASSLSPGDMGSTDTQYF. The gene calls are TRBV5-4 and TRBJ2-3; the D gene is possibly TRBD2 (6 bases). The CDR3 sequence is 18 residues long. V was cut by 1 base and J by 0 bases, with 18 bases left in between. In germline, CDR1 is SGHNT, CDR2 YYREEE (reference sequence).

On this clonotype: One junction end disagrees with the germline gene, perhaps due to a read error. This sequence joins TRBV13 and TRBJ2-3; 13 nucleotides match TRBD2. CDR3 length: 18 amino acids. Germline CDR1 is PRHDT and CDR2 is FYEKMQ (reference sequence). This CDR3 reads CASSLGTSGTSRTDTQYF. Here the CDR3 DNA reads TGTGCCAGCAGCCTAGGGACTAGCGGGACAAGTCGCACAGATACGCAGTATTTT.

The chain links TRBV5-8 to TRBJ2-2; 15 bases align to TRBD2. Germline CDR1 is SGHTS and CDR2 is YDEGEE. V was pared by 1 base and J by 3 bases, with 7 bases of the junction left unmatched. CDR3 length equals 19 residues. In DNA form, the CDR3 reads TGTGCCAGCAGCTTGATCGGGACTAGCGGGAGGTGGTACACCGGGGAGCTGTTTTTT. Its protein product is CASSLIGTSGRWYTGELFF.

The chain couples TRBV12-3 or TRBV12-4 to TRBJ1-1; D not resolved. Trimming pared 4 bases from V and 5 bases from J, leaving 17 bases between. This CDR3 region has 15 residues. The CDR3 nucleotides are TGTGCCAGCAGTTCGATGGGAGGTGGTGGAACTGAAGCTTTCTTT. Translated, it gives CASSSMGGGGTEAFF.

The CDR3 sequence: CSAEDPMILTDTQYF. CDR3 in DNA: TGCAGTGCTGAGGACCCGATGATACTCACAGATACGCAGTATTTT. The chain carries TRBV20-1 and TRBJ2-3; D gene unclear. Germline loops: CDR1 DFQATT, CDR2 SNEGSKA (reference sequence). With 5 bases removed from V and 2 bases from J, the gap between germline ends came to 17 bases. CDR3 length: 15 amino acids.

This clonotype has just a few counts. V is TRBV19 and J is TRBJ2-6; unclear D gene. The V and J ends lost 7 bases and 1 base respectively, with 5 bases between them. CDR3 length: 13 amino acids. Germline V CDR1 and CDR2: LNHDA, SQIVND (reference sequence). The CDR3 here is CASKDSGANVLTF. The CDR3 DNA follows: TGTGCCAGTAAGGATTCTGGGGCCAACGTCCTGACTTTC.

The table lists this clonotype with a few counts. The CDR3 nucleotides are TGTGCCAGTAGTAGCCTCGAGGGGGCCTCTGGCTACGAGCAGTACTTC. As protein: CASSSLEGASGYEQYF. The chain uses TRBV19 and TRBJ2-7, with TRBD1 matching over 7 bases. CDR1 LNHDA and CDR2 SQIVND come from the germline V gene (reference sequence). V lost 4 bases to trimming and J lost 3 bases; unmatched junction nucleotides: 12. The CDR3 length is 16 residues.

This clonotype was detected only once. The chain employs TRBV11-1 and TRBJ2-1, with D hard to call. V gave up 8 bases and J gave up 0 bases, with 11 bases separating them. The germline V gene encodes CDR1 SGHAT and CDR2 FQDESV (reference sequence). The length of the CDR3 is 14 residues. DNA of the CDR3: TGTGCCAGCTCAGCGAGTAGCTCCTACAATGAGCAGTTCTTC. Encoded protein: CASSASSSYNEQFF.

This clonotype occurred a few times. The gene calls are TRBV29-1 and TRBJ1-2; possibly TRBD1 for D (6 bases). The CDR3 contains 13 residues. Germline V gene data show CDR1 as SQVTM and CDR2 as ANQGSEA. V was clipped by 7 bases and J by 5 bases, with 17 bases between them. The CDR3 sequence: CSAGGQLGYGYTF. The CDR3 bases are TGCAGCGCTGGGGGCCAGCTCGGGTATGGCTACACCTTC.